The sample holds a few counts of the clone carrying this T cell receptor beta chain. The antigen remains unidentified. The sample belongs to a study of identical twins. Study observations and caveats: The abundant beta clonotypes from cord blood had fewer insertions, and memory repertoires had none of this. There was an excess of low generation probability in the out-of-frame alpha sequences that twins shared. Monozygotic twins shared more out-of-frame TCR alpha than recombination models predicted. Donors were not followed over many years; analysis was cross-sectional.

MiXCR was run by TCRdb on the 5' RACE reads, yielding one entry per CDR3 protein. This sample has hundreds of thousands of distinct CDR3 sequences, with around 8.3% found just once. V lost 4 bases, J lost 0 bases, and 9 bases stayed unmatched. Germline-derived CDR1 and CDR2 are MNHNS and SASEGT. The CDR3 is 18 residues long. These sequences were also reported in another study, on yellow fever vaccine responses in identical twins.

This receptor was identified in a woman aged 18-30 years in good health. V is TRBV6-1 and J is TRBJ1-1; 12 bases map to TRBD1. Sequences were obtained from PBMCs. CDR3 residues: CASSGGTGGWRMNTEAFF. The CDR3 nucleotides read TGTGCCAGCAGTGGTGGGACAGGGGGCTGGCGTATGAACACTGAAGCTTTCTTT.